The 5 T cell receptor beta chains in this list originate from one sample, sequenced in a study of blood T cell repertoires in COVID-19 (dated by TCRdb to 2020 to 2021). The library was produced with the immunoSEQ multiplex PCR assay. The table was pulled from immuneACCESS by TCRdb, which kept in-frame rearrangements only. Such tables lose some clones; where checked, under half of the loss comes from unresolved V genes, and the rest has no known cause. Here the sample has 150,000 to 200,000 clones; roughly 80% occur a single time. More than 1.5% of the sample is taken by the ten largest. Input material: peripheral blood. The receptor set was obtained from a human donor in a cohort sampled during active COVID-19.

The chain recombines TRBV5-1 with TRBJ1-4; D perhaps matches TRBD1 (6 bases). This CDR3 spans 16 amino acids. CDR1 and CDR2 from the germline V gene are SGHRS and YFSETQ. Between the trimmed V and J ends, which lost 1 base and 4 bases, there was a span of 14 bases. The CDR3 region is CASSLTYGQFNEKLFF. CDR3 in DNA: TGCGCCAGCAGCTTGACTTATGGACAGTTTAATGAAAAACTGTTTTTT.

V and J are TRBV7-8 and TRBJ2-1; 15 nucleotides line up with TRBD2. Germline V gene lookup returns CDR1 SGHVS and CDR2 FQNEAQ. The CDR3 runs 18 residues. V trimming: 5 bases; J trimming: 0 bases; junction bases outside the gene matches: 5. The CDR3 loop is CASSLRTSGGASYNEQFF. The CDR3 nucleotides read TGTGCCAGCAGCCTGAGGACTAGCGGGGGGGCCTCCTACAATGAGCAGTTCTTC.

This chain joins TRBV28 and TRBJ2-4; 7 nucleotides align to TRBD2. The CDR3 length is 15 residues. Trimming removed 5 bases from V and 3 bases from J; junction bases left unmatched: 7. From germline, CDR1 is MDHEN and CDR2 SYDVKM. In DNA, the CDR3 is TGTGCCAGCAGTCAGGCGGGAGTAGGCAAAAACATTCAGTACTTC. Amino acid sequence: CASSQAGVGKNIQYF.

The genes are TRBV7-9 and TRBJ1-2, with unresolved D. This CDR3 region has 15 residues. The ends were cut back, 4 bases at V and 4 bases at J, with 16 bases in the middle. Germline lookup yields CDR1 SEHNR and CDR2 FQNEAQ (reference sequence). CDR3 loop: CASSSLPPSPYGYTF. CDR3 bases: TGTGCCAGCAGCTCCCTGCCACCTAGTCCCTATGGCTACACCTTC.

V is TRBV5-5 and J is TRBJ2-7; 8 bases match TRBD1. Germline V gene sequence: CDR1 SGHKS, CDR2 YYEKEE (reference sequence). Germline trimming cut 3 bases from V and 0 bases from J; bases unmatched to any gene: 2. This CDR3 has 14 residues. This CDR3 is CASSSTGGSYEQYF. Written as DNA, the CDR3 is TGTGCCAGCAGCTCCACAGGGGGCTCCTACGAGCAGTACTTC. The entire variable domain, with the rest obtained from reference TRBV5-5 and TRBJ2-7, is as follows: DAGVTQSPTHLIKTRGQQVTLRCSPISGHKSVSWYQQVLGQGPQFIFQYYEKEERGRGNFPDRFSARQFPNYSSELNVNALLLGDSALYLCASSSTGGSYEQYFGPGTRLTVT.